A single sample gave rise to the 21 T cell receptor beta chains below, sequenced in a study of T cells after posttransplantation cyclophosphamide. Produced via immunoSEQ multiplex PCR; TCRdb's table is partial and in-frame only. This set yields 8,000 to 10,000 clones and no singletons; the top ten hold approximately 3.6%. A marrow graft followed busulfan-fludarabine conditioning, with cyclophosphamide on days +3 and +4. The sequences come from PBMCs, collected 350 to 390 days after allogeneic stem cell transplant with posttransplant cyclophosphamide. Receptors originate from a male patient in his 50s who received an allogeneic stem cell transplant from a related donor and was CMV-positive. Some of these T cells may belong to the graft donor.

This clone was observed many times. This sequence joins TRBV2 and TRBJ2-7; D is ambiguous. CDR3 size: 10 residues. Trimming pared 4 bases from V and 7 bases from J, leaving 5 bases between. From germline, CDR1 is SNHLY and CDR2 FYNNEI. CDR3 DNA: TGTGCCAGCAGTGTATATGAGCAGTACTTC. It specifies CASSVYEQYF.

The chain employs TRBV30 and TRBJ1-6; weak D call: TRBD1 (5 bases). Trimming stripped 2 bases from V and 9 bases from J, with 17 bases between. Germline V gene lookup returns CDR1 GTSNPN and CDR2 SVGIG (reference sequence). The CDR3 totals 15 residues. This chain's CDR3 is CAWSPRGGSGSPLHF. The CDR3 DNA is TGTGCCTGGAGTCCCCGGGGGGGGAGTGGTTCACCCCTCCACTTT.

The table lists this clone with many counts. The chain couples TRBV7-7 to TRBJ2-1; D gene unclear. V lost 0 bases, J lost 2 bases, and 8 bases lay in between. The CDR3 length is 15 residues. Germline CDR1 reads SSHAT; CDR2 reads FNYEAQ (reference sequence). CDR3 sequence reads: CASSLAQNTYNEQFF. CDR3 DNA: TGTGCCAGCAGCTTAGCCCAGAATACCTACAATGAGCAGTTCTTC. The whole variable domain, filled in from reference TRBV7-7 and TRBJ2-1, reads GAGVSQSPRYKVTKRGQDVTLRCDPISSHATLYWYQQALGQGPEFLTYFNYEAQPDKSGLPSDRFSAERPEGSISTLTIQRTEQRDSAMYRCASSLAQNTYNEQFFGPGTRLTVL.

There are many counts of this clone. V is TRBV5-1 and J is TRBJ1-6; TRBD1 agrees at 8 bases. CDR3 length: 19 amino acids. Trimming cost V 3 bases and J 7 bases; bases outside gene matches: 18. CDR1 and CDR2 (germline): SGHRS, YFSETQ. CDR3 region: CASSSTPRDRYRGNSPLHF. As DNA, the CDR3 is TGCGCCAGCAGCTCCACCCCCCGGGACAGGTATAGGGGGAATTCACCCCTCCACTTT.

This clone was seen ten or more times. This chain links TRBV29-1 with TRBJ2-1, with D possibly TRBD2 on 6 matching bases. Germline CDR1 SQVTM, CDR2 ANQGSEA. This CDR3 spans 17 amino acids. Trimming pared 3 bases from V and 0 bases from J, leaving 18 bases between. The CDR3 sequence is CSVEGLRDLGSYNEQFF. The CDR3 DNA follows: TGCAGCGTTGAGGGCCTCCGGGACTTAGGCTCCTACAATGAGCAGTTCTTC.

This clone was counted many times. The CDR3 sequence: CASSPGLAGVNEQFF. CDR3 sequence (DNA): TGTGCCAGCAGTCCGGGACTAGCGGGAGTGAATGAGCAGTTCTTC. This chain links TRBV6-7 with TRBJ2-1; 14 positions match TRBD2. TRBV6-7 is flagged as an ORF with uncertain function. The CDR3 is 15 amino acids. The ends lost 5 bases at V and 7 bases at J; junction bases unmatched: 4.

This clone was counted many times. The V and J genes are TRBV10-3 and TRBJ2-3, with TRBD2 identical over 15 bases. Unmatched junction bases numbered 4, after V lost 7 bases and J lost 5 bases. The V gene's germline CDR1 is ENHRY and CDR2 SYGVKD. The CDR3 consists of 15 residues. In DNA, the CDR3 is TGTGCCATCACCCCGGGACTAGCGGGGGGAGATACGCAGTATTTT. Protein: CAITPGLAGGDTQYF.

Many counts were recorded for this clone. As DNA, the CDR3 is TGTGCCAGCAGCTTGGATGCTCTAGGCAGTCCCTACGAGCAGTACTTC. This translates into CASSLDALGSPYEQYF. This sequence joins TRBV7-9 and TRBJ2-7; D is ambiguous. This CDR3 is built from 16 residues. Germline CDR1 SEHNR, CDR2 FQNEAQ (reference sequence). V was shortened by 3 bases and J by 2 bases, with 17 bases between the two germline ends. The entire variable domain, with the rest obtained from reference TRBV7-9 and TRBJ2-7, is as follows: DTGVSQNPRHKITKRGQNVTFRCDPISEHNRLYWYRQTLGQGPEFLTYFQNEAQLEKSRLLSDRFSAERPKGSFSTLEIQRTEQGDSAMYLCASSLDALGSPYEQYFGPGTRLTVT.

This clone has ten or more counts. The gene calls are TRBV5-1 and TRBJ2-1; 8 bases line up with TRBD1. This CDR3 region has 15 residues. After removal of 0 bases from V and 6 bases from J, the junction contained 5 bases not matched to a gene. Germline CDR1 is SGHRS and CDR2 is YFSETQ. For the CDR3, the DNA is TGCGCCAGCAGCTTGGTCAGGGGGCTCTCCAATGAGCAGTTCTTC. Translating gives CASSLVRGLSNEQFF. The full variable domain, in which reference TRBV5-1 and TRBJ2-1 provide the parts outside the CDR3, is KAGVTQTPRYLIKTRGQQVTLSCSPISGHRSVSWYQQTPGQGLQFLFEYFSETQRNKGNFPGRFSGRQFSNSRSEMNVSTLELGDSALYLCASSLVRGLSNEQFFGPGTRLTVL.

This clone showed up many times. The chain combines TRBV30 with TRBJ1-2, with TRBD1 matching 7 bases. The CDR3 runs to 13 residues. CDR1 is GTSNPN and CDR2 is SVGIG in the germline V gene (reference sequence). Germline trimming cut 2 bases from V and 8 bases from J; bases unmatched to any gene: 8. As DNA, the CDR3 is TGTGCCTGGAGTCTAATACAGGGGCCCGGCTACACCTTC. This gives the protein CAWSLIQGPGYTF.

There are many counts of this clone. V is TRBV9 and J is TRBJ2-2, with 10 bases matching TRBD2. The CDR3 runs 16 residues. CDR1 is SGDLS, CDR2 YYNGEE, per germline. The V gene end was trimmed by 2 bases and the J gene end by 2 bases; junction bases not matched to a gene: 3. DNA of the CDR3: TGTGCCAGCAGCGTTAGGACTAGCGGAAACACCGGGGAGCTGTTTTTT. Residues: CASSVRTSGNTGELFF.

This clone was seen a handful of times. The chain uses TRBV19 and TRBJ2-1; 9 positions match TRBD2. The CDR3 has 15 amino acids. Trimming removed 3 bases from V and 5 bases from J; junction bases left unmatched: 5. The V gene's germline CDR1 is LNHDA and CDR2 SQIVND (reference sequence). The CDR3 region is CASSMGLAVDNEQFF. CDR3 coding DNA: TGTGCCAGTAGTATGGGACTAGCCGTTGACAATGAGCAGTTCTTC.

This clone was found a few times. J is TRBJ2-5 and V is TRBV2; 9 bases fit TRBD2. Gene TRBJ2-7 matches the end of the DNA better, so the J call may be wrong. The CDR3 sequence is 15 residues long. The germline V gene has CDR1 SNHLY and CDR2 FYNNEI. DNA of the CDR3: TGTGCCAGCAGGTTGGGGCGGGGGGGCTCCTACGAGCAGTACTTC. Encoded protein: CASRLGRGGSYEQYF.

This clone was counted many times. V gene TRBV6-6 combines with J gene TRBJ2-1; TRBD1 matches at 8 bases. Germline trimming cut 5 bases from V and 9 bases from J; bases unmatched to any gene: 12. The CDR3 sequence is 15 residues long. Germline lookup yields CDR1 MNHNY and CDR2 SVGAGI (reference sequence). In DNA form, the CDR3 reads TGTGCCAGCAGTCCACGGACAGGGAAGCCTACTGAGCAGTTCTTC. Residues: CASSPRTGKPTEQFF.

This clone occurred many times. The chain joins TRBV5-6 to TRBJ2-1; 14 positions match TRBD2. This CDR3 has 15 amino acids. Trimming cost V 4 bases and J 9 bases; bases outside gene matches: 6. Looked up from germline, CDR1 is SGHDT and CDR2 is YYEEEE. The CDR3 region is CASSPGLAGVVEQFF. CDR3 nucleotides: TGTGCCAGCAGCCCGGGACTAGCGGGAGTTGTTGAGCAGTTCTTC.

This clone is labeled as medium-sized. The J gene is TRBJ2-4, the V gene TRBV27; possibly TRBD1 for D (6 bases). V was cut by 2 bases and J by 6 bases, with 23 bases left in between. The germline V gene encodes CDR1 MNHEY and CDR2 SMNVEV (reference sequence). The CDR3 consists of 18 residues. For the CDR3, the DNA is TGTGCCAGCAGTTTAAACGTCGGAGAGGCAGGGGTATCAAACATTCAGTACTTC. The encoded protein is CASSLNVGEAGVSNIQYF.

The chain is built from TRBV6-4 and TRBJ2-5, with D possibly being TRBD1 (7 bases). The tail of the sequence fits TRBJ2-7 better, so the J call may be wrong. This CDR3 region has 17 residues. CDR1 and CDR2 (germline): MRHNA, SNTAGT. In DNA, the CDR3 is TGTGCCAGCAGTGACTCGAAGGAGGGGGCTAGGTCCTACGAGCAGTACTTC. This gives the protein CASSDSKEGARSYEQYF.

This clone was seen repeatedly, ten times or more. This sequence joins TRBV27 and TRBJ1-5; 9 bases align to TRBD1. V gave up 8 bases and J gave up 1 base; unmatched junction bases: 3. Germline CDR1 MNHEY, CDR2 SMNVEV (reference sequence). The CDR3 runs to 14 residues. CDR3 coding DNA: TGTGCCAGCGGGACAGGGCTGAGCAATCAGCCCCAGCATTTT. Protein product: CASGTGLSNQPQHF.

This clone was counted ten times or more. The chain links TRBV7-9 to TRBJ1-1, with D maybe TRBD1 (5 bases). V gave up 10 bases and J gave up 0 bases, with 21 bases separating them. This CDR3 has 16 residues. Germline V CDR1 and CDR2: SEHNR, FQNEAQ (reference sequence). The CDR3: CATARDGGIMNTEAFF. CDR3 DNA sequence: TGTGCCACAGCGAGGGACGGGGGAATCATGAACACTGAAGCTTTCTTT.

There are many counts of this clone. The chain joins TRBV7-8 to TRBJ2-7; TRBD1 matches at 8 bases. This CDR3 region has 16 residues. The V gene end was trimmed by 5 bases and the J gene end by 2 bases; junction bases not matched to a gene: 11. Germline V lookup: CDR1 SGHVS, CDR2 FQNEAQ. CDR3 loop: CASSIYPGTGTYEQYF. CDR3 DNA: TGTGCCAGCAGCATATATCCCGGGACAGGAACCTACGAGCAGTACTTC. The variable domain in full, completed from reference TRBV7-8 and TRBJ2-7, reads GAGVSQSPRYKVAKRGQDVALRCDPISGHVSLFWYQQALGQGPEFLTYFQNEAQLDKSGLPSDRFFAERPEGSVSTLKIQRTQQEDSAVYLCASSIYPGTGTYEQYFGPGTRLTVT.

This clone was recorded at least ten times. The chain carries TRBV5-5 and TRBJ1-2, with TRBD1 identical over 9 bases. J lost 3 bases, V lost 3 bases, and 6 bases had no gene match. Germline CDR1 SGHKS, CDR2 YYEKEE (reference sequence). There are 15 residues in the CDR3. CDR3 sequence reads: CASSYRDREDYGYTF. The DNA for the CDR3 is TGTGCCAGCAGCTACCGGGACAGGGAGGACTATGGCTACACCTTC.